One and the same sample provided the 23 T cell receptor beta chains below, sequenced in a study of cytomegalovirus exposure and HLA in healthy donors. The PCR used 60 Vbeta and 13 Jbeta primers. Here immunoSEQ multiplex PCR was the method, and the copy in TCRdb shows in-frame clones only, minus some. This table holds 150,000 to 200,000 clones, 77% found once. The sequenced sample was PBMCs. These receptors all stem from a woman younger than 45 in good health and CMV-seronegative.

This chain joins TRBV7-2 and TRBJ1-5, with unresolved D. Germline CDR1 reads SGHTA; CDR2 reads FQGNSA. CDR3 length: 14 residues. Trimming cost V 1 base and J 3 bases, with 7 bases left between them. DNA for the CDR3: TGTGCCAGCAGCTTAGTGGTACACAATCAGCCCCAGCATTTT. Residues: CASSLVVHNQPQHF.

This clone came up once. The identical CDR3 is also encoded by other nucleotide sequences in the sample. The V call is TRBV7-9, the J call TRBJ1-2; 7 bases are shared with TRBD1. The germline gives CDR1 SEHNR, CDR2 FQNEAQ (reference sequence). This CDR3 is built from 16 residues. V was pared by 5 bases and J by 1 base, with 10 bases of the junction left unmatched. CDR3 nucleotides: TGTGCCAGCAGCCTATTAGGGGGCGGCAATAACTATGGCTACACCTTC. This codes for CASSLLGGGNNYGYTF.

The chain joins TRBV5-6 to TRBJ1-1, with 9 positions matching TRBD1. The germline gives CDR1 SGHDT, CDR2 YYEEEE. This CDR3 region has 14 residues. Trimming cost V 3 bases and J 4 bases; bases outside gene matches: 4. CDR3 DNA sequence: TGTGCCAGCAGCTACGGACAGGGGTTCACTGAAGCTTTCTTT. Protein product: CASSYGQGFTEAFF.

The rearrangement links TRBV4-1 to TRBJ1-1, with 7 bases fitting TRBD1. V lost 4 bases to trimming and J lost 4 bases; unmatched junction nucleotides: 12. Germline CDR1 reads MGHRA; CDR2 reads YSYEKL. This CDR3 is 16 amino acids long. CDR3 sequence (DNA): TGCGCCAGCAGCCTCGACAGGGCGCTCACGTCCACTGAAGCTTTCTTT. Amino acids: CASSLDRALTSTEAFF.

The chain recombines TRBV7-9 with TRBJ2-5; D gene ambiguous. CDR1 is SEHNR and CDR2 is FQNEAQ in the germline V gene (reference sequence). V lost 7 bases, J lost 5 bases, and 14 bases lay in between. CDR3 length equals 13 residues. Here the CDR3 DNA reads TGTGCCAGCACCCCTTGGGCTTGGGAGACCCAGTACTTC. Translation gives CASTPWAWETQYF.

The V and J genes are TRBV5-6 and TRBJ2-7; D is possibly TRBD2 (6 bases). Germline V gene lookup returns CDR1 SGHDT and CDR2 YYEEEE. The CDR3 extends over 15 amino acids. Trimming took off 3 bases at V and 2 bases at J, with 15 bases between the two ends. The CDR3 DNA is TGTGCCAGCAGCTCCGGGACTTCCTTCGCCTACGAGCAGTACTTC. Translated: CASSSGTSFAYEQYF. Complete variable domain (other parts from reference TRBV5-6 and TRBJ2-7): DAGVTQSPTHLIKTRGQQVTLRCSPKSGHDTVSWYQQALGQGPQFIFQYYEEEERQRGNFPDRFSGHQFPNYSSELNVNALLLGDSALYLCASSSGTSFAYEQYFGPGTRLTVT.

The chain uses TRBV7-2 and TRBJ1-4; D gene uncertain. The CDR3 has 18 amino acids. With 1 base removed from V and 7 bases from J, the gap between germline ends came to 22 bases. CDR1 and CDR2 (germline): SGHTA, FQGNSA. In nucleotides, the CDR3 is TGTGCCAGCAGCTTAGGGTGGTTGGGCTCCAGCATTGGTGAAAAACTGTTTTTT. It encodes CASSLGWLGSSIGEKLFF.

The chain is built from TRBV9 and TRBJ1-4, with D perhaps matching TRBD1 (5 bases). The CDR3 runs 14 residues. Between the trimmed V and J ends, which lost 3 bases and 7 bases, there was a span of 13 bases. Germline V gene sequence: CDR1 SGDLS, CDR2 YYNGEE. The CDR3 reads CASSDGPRGEKLFF. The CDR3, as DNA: TGTGCCAGCAGCGACGGCCCAAGGGGTGAAAAACTGTTTTTT.

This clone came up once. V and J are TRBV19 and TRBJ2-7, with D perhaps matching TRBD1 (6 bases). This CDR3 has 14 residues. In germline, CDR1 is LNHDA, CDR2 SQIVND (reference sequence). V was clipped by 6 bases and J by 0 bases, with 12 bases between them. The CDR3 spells CASRGDINSYEQYF. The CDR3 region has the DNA TGTGCCAGTAGGGGGGACATTAACTCCTACGAGCAGTACTTC.

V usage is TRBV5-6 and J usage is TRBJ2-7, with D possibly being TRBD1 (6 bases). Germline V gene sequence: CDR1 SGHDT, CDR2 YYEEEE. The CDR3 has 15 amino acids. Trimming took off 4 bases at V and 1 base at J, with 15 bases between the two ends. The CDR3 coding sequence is TGTGCCAGCAGCACCTACAGGGTAGTTTCCTACGAGCAGTACTTC. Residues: CASSTYRVVSYEQYF.

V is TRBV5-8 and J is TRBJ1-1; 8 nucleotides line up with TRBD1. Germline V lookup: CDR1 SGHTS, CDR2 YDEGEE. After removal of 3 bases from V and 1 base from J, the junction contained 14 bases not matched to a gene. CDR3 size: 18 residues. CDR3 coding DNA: TGTGCCAGCAGCTACGCGGGGACAGGCAGTCCGAGGAACACTGAAGCTTTCTTT. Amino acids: CASSYAGTGSPRNTEAFF.

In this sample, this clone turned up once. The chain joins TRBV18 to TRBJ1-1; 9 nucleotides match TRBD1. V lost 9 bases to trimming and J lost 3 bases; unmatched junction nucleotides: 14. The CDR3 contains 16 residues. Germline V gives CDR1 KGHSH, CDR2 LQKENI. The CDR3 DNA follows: TGTGCCAGATCAGCAACGTCGACAGGGGGTGACACTGAAGCTTTCTTT. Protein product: CARSATSTGGDTEAFF.

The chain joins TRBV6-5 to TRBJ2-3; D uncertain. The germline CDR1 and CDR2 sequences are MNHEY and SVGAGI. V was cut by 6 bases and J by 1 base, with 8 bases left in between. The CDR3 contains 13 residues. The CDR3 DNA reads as TGTGCCAGCAGCTCAATAGGCACAGATACGCAGTATTTT. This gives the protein CASSSIGTDTQYF.

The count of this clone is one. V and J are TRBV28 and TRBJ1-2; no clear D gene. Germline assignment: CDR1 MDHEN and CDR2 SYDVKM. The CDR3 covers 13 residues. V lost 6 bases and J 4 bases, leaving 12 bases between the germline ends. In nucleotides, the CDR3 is TGTGCCAGCAGGTCCGCGGGGTTCTATGGCTACACCTTC. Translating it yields CASRSAGFYGYTF.

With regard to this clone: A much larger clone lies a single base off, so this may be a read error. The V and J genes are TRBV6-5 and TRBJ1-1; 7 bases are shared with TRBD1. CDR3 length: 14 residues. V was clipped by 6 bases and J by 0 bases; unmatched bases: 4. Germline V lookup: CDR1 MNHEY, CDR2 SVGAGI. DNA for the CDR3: TGTGCCAGCAGCCAGACAGGGTTGAACACTGAAGCTTTCTTT. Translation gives CASSQTGLNTEAFF.

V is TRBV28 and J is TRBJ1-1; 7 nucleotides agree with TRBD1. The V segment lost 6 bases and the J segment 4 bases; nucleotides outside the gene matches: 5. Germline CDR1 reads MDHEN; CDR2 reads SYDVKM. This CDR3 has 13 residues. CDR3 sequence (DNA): TGTGCCAGCAGCTTACAGGGGCCCACTGAAGCTTTCTTT. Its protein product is CASSLQGPTEAFF.

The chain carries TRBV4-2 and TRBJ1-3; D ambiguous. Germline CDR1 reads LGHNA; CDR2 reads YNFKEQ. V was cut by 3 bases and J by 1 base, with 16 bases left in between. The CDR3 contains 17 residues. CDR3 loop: CASSQELTYNSGNTIYF. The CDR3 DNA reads TGTGCCAGCAGCCAGGAGCTCACGTATAATTCTGGAAACACCATATATTTT.

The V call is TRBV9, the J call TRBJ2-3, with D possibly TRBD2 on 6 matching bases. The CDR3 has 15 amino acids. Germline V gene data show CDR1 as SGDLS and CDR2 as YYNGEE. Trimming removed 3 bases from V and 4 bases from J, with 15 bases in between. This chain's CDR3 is CASSGSRGGADTQYF. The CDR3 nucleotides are TGTGCCAGCAGCGGTAGTAGGGGCGGGGCAGATACGCAGTATTTT. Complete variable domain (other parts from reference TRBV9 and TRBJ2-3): DSGVTQTPKHLITATGQRVTLRCSPRSGDLSVYWYQQSLDQGLQFLIQYYNGEERAKGNILERFSAQQFPDLHSELNLSSLELGDSALYFCASSGSRGGADTQYFGPGTRLTVL.

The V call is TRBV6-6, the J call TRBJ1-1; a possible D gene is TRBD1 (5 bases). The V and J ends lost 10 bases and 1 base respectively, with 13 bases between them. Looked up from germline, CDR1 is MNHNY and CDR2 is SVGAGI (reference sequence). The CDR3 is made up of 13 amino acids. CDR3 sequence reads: CAIGGAPNTEAFF. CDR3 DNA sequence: TGTGCCATCGGAGGGGCCCCGAACACTGAAGCTTTCTTT.

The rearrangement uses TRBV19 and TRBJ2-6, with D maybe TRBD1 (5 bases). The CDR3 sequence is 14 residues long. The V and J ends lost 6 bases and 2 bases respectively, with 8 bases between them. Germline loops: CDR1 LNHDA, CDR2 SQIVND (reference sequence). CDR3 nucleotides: TGTGCCAGTAGACAGGTGCCTGGGGCCAACGTCCTGACTTTC. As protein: CASRQVPGANVLTF.

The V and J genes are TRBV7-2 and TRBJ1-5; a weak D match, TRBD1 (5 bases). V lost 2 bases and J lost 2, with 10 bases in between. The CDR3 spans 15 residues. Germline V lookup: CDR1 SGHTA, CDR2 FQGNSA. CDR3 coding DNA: TGTGCCAGCAGCTTAAGGGGAAATGGCAATCAGCCCCAGCATTTT. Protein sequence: CASSLRGNGNQPQHF.

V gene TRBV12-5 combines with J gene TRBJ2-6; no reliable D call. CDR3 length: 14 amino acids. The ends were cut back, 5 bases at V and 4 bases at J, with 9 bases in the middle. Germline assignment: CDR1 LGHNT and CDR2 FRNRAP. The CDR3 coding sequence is TGTGCTAGTGGTCCCCAATTGGGGGCCAACGTCCTGACTTTC. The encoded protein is CASGPQLGANVLTF.

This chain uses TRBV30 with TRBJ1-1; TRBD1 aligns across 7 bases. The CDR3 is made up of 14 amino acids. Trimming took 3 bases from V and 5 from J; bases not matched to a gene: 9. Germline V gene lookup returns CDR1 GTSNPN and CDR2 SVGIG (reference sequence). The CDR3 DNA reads TGTGCCTGGAGCAAAAGGGGGCGAAGGACTGAAGCTTTCTTT. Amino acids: CAWSKRGRRTEAFF.